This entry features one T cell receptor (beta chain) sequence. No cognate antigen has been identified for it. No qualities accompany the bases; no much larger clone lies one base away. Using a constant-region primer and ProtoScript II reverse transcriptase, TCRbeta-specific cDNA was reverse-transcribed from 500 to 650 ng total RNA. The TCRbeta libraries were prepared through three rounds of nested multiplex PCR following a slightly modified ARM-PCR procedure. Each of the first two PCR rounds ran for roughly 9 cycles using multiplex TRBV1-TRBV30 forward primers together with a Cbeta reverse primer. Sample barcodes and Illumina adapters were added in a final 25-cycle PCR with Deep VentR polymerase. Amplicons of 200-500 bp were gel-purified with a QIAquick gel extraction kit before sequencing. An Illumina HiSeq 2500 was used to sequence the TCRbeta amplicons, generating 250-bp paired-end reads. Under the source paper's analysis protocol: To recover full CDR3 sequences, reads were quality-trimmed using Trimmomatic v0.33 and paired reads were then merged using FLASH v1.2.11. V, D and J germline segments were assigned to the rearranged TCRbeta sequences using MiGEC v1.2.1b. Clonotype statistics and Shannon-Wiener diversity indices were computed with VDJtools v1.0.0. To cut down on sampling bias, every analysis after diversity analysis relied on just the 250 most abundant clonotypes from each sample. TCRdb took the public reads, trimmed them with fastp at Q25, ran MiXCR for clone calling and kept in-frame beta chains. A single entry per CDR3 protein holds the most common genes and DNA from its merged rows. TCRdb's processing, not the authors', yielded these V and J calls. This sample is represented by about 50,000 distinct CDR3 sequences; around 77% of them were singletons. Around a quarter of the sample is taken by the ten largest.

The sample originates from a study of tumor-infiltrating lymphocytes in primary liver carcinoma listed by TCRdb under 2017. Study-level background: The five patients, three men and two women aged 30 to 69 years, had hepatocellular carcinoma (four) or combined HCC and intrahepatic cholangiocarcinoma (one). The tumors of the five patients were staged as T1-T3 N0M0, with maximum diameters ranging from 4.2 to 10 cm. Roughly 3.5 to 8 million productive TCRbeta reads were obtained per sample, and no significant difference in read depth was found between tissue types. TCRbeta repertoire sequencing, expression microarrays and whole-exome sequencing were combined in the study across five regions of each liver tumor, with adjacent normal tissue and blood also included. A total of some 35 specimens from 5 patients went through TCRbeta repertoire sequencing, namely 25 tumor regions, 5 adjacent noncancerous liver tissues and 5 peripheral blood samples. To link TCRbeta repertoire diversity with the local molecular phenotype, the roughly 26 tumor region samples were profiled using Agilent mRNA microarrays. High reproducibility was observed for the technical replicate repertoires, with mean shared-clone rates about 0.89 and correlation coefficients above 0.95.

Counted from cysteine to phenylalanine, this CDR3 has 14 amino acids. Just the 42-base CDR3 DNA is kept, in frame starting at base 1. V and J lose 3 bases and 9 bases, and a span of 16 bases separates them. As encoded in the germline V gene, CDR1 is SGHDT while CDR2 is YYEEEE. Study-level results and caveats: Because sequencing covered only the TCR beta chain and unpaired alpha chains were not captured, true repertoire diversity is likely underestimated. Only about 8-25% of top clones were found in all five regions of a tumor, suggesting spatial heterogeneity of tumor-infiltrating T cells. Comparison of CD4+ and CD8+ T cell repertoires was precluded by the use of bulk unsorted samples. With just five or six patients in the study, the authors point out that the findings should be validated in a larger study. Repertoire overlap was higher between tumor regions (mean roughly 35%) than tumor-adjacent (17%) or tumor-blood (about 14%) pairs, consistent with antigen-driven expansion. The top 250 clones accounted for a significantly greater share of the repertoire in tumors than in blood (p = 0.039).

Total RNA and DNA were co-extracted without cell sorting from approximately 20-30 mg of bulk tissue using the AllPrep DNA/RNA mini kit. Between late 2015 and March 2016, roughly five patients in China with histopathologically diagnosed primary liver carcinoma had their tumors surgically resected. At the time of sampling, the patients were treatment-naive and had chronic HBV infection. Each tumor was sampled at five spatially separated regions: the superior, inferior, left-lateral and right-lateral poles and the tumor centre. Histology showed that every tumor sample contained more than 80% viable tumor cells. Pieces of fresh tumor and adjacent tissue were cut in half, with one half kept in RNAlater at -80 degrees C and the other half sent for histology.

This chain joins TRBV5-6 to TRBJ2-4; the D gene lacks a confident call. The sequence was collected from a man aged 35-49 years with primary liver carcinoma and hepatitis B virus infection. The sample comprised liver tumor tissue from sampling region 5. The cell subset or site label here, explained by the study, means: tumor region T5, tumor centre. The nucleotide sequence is TGTGCCAGCAGCTCGAGACATAATTCGGGCATTCAGTACTTC. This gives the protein CASSSRHNSGIQYF.